This TCR beta chain comes out of a study of cytomegalovirus exposure and HLA in healthy donors. Worth noting for this clone: Its target is not known.

CDR3 length equals 11 residues. V was clipped by 6 bases and J by 10 bases; unmatched bases: 8. The germline CDR1 and CDR2 sequences are DFQATT and SNEGSKA (reference sequence). The PCR ran on 60 Vbeta and 13 Jbeta primers. Original processing methods: In a later analysis, some 10 million of 83 million or so unique beta chains occurred in at least two donors. The data were produced by immunoSEQ multiplex PCR, yet TCRdb's version contains in-frame clones alone and is incomplete. D and trimming come from the DNA, and the V and J calls and clone size come from that table. The table shows approximately 140,000 clones, with 55% to 80% occurring only once. Whole-study findings and limits: In a later analysis, at a false discovery rate of 0.05, under 20,000 TCR beta sequences were associated with HLA alleles. One variant, a missense change in DCLRE1C, was linked in a later analysis to TCR beta V- and J-gene trimming.

The V and J genes are TRBV20-1 and TRBJ1-2, with 7 nucleotides matching TRBD1. The sequence derives from a woman aged 60-75 years in good health and CMV-seropositive. The sequenced material came from PBMCs. Here the CDR3 DNA reads TGCAGTGCGAAACAGGGGTCAGCCTACACCTTC. Residues: CSAKQGSAYTF.